Shown below are 28 T cell receptor beta chains from a single sample sequenced in a study of blood T cell repertoires in COVID-19 (dated by TCRdb to the early 2020s). Libraries were built with the immunoSEQ multiplex PCR assay. What TCRdb holds here is the immuneACCESS table cut down to in-frame rearrangements. Part of the clones is not present; checked against another copy, under half of the missing clones reflect an unresolved V gene, and the others are unexplained. A total of approximately 180,000 clones appear in this sample, 70% to 90% of them only once. 2.5% to 3.5% of the sample lies in the top ten. Material: peripheral blood. The source of these receptors is a man in his sixties with acute or convalescent COVID-19.

CDR3 in DNA: TGCGCCAGCAGCTTACAAACTAGCGGAGAGACCCAGTACTTC. It translates to CASSLQTSGETQYF. This rearrangement joins TRBV5-1 to TRBJ2-5, with 8 bases fitting TRBD2. The CDR3 length is 14 residues. The V and J ends lost 2 bases and 4 bases, in that order; junction bases with no gene match: 4. The V gene's germline CDR1 is SGHRS and CDR2 YFSETQ. The full variable domain, completed using reference TRBV5-1 and TRBJ2-5, is KAGVTQTPRYLIKTRGQQVTLSCSPISGHRSVSWYQQTPGQGLQFLFEYFSETQRNKGNFPGRFSGRQFSNSRSEMNVSTLELGDSALYLCASSLQTSGETQYFGPGTRLLVL.

The V gene is TRBV28, the J gene TRBJ2-1, with a possible D match to TRBD1 (5 bases). Germline lookup yields CDR1 MDHEN and CDR2 SYDVKM. Trimming pared 2 bases from V and 8 bases from J, leaving 19 bases between. This CDR3 has 16 amino acids. The CDR3 sequence is CASSLSQGRLLDEQFF. In DNA, the CDR3 is TGTGCCAGCAGTTTAAGCCAGGGCCGGCTATTGGATGAGCAGTTCTTC.

This clone was seen a few times. The rearrangement links TRBV4-1 to TRBJ1-5; 8 bases are shared with TRBD1. The junction had 18 bases not matched to a gene; V was cut back by 4 bases and J by 1 base. Germline V gene sequence: CDR1 MGHRA, CDR2 YSYEKL. This CDR3 has 20 amino acids. In DNA form, the CDR3 reads TGCGCCAGCAGCCTCCAACTTGGGACAGGCGATAATCAGAGCAATCAGCCCCAGCATTTT. Translated: CASSLQLGTGDNQSNQPQHF.

The rearrangement uses TRBV5-6 and TRBJ2-2; TRBD1 matches at 8 bases. V gave up 4 bases and J gave up 4 bases; unmatched junction bases: 9. The CDR3 sequence is 16 residues long. Looked up from germline, CDR1 is SGHDT and CDR2 is YYEEEE. The CDR3 bases are TGTGCCAGCAGCCTCGGGCCAGGGGGCATCACCGGGGAGCTGTTTTTT. Residues: CASSLGPGGITGELFF.

This sequence joins TRBV28 and TRBJ1-5; TRBD1 agrees at 7 bases. Trimming at V came to 3 bases and at J to 6 bases, leaving 5 bases not matched to a gene. The CDR3 totals 14 residues. Germline lookup yields CDR1 MDHEN and CDR2 SYDVKM. CDR3 residues: CASSLRGGGQPQHF. The DNA of the CDR3 is TGTGCCAGCAGTTTGAGAGGGGGCGGTCAGCCCCAGCATTTT.

V gene TRBV7-9 combines with J gene TRBJ2-7, with D perhaps matching TRBD2 (6 bases). V lost 5 bases to trimming and J lost 0 bases, with 20 bases between them. Germline assignment: CDR1 SEHNR and CDR2 FQNEAQ (reference sequence). This CDR3 spans 17 amino acids. The CDR3 spells CASSHGVGGSSSYEQYF. The CDR3 DNA reads TGTGCCAGCAGCCATGGGGTTGGGGGGTCGAGCTCCTACGAGCAGTACTTC. The entire variable domain, with the rest obtained from reference TRBV7-9 and TRBJ2-7, is as follows: DTGVSQNPRHKITKRGQNVTFRCDPISEHNRLYWYRQTLGQGPEFLTYFQNEAQLEKSRLLSDRFSAERPKGSFSTLEIQRTEQGDSAMYLCASSHGVGGSSSYEQYFGPGTRLTVT.

This chain links TRBV5-6 with TRBJ2-7, with 7 bases aligning to TRBD2. Germline trimming cut 1 base from V and 2 bases from J; bases unmatched to any gene: 6. Germline loops: CDR1 SGHDT, CDR2 YYEEEE. This CDR3 contains 15 residues. The CDR3: CASSLRPSGAYEQYF. In nucleotides, the CDR3 is TGTGCCAGCAGCTTGAGACCTAGCGGAGCCTACGAGCAGTACTTC.

The chain recombines TRBV24-1 with TRBJ1-6, with TRBD1 as a possible D gene (5 bases). Germline V gene lookup returns CDR1 KGHDR and CDR2 SFDVKD. The CDR3 is made up of 20 amino acids. Between the trimmed V and J ends, which lost 1 base and 0 bases, there was a span of 18 bases. The CDR3 DNA sequence: TGTGCCACCAGTGATTTTGGGCAGGGTGCTCGAGGCTCCTATAATTCACCCCTCCACTTT. Its protein product is CATSDFGQGARGSYNSPLHF.

CDR3 in amino acids: CASSLQDSNQPQHF. The CDR3 nucleotides are TGTGCCAGCTCCCTCCAGGATAGCAATCAGCCCCAGCATTTT. V is TRBV18 and J is TRBJ1-5; D remains ambiguous. V shed 6 bases and J shed 0 bases, with 9 bases lying between them. This CDR3 region has 14 residues. Germline V CDR1 and CDR2: KGHSH, LQKENI.

The chain couples TRBV6-5 to TRBJ2-7, with D tentatively TRBD2 (6 bases). The length of the CDR3 is 14 residues. Germline V gives CDR1 MNHEY, CDR2 SVGAGI. V shed 5 bases and J shed 7 bases, with 18 bases lying between them. The CDR3 sequence: CASSTSRIKGEQYF. The CDR3 region has the DNA TGTGCCAGCAGTACTAGCCGGATAAAGGGGGAGCAGTACTTC.

The V gene is TRBV10-3, the J gene TRBJ2-7; a possible D gene is TRBD1 (6 bases). V lost 6 bases and J lost 5, with 14 bases in between. Germline assignment: CDR1 ENHRY and CDR2 SYGVKD. The CDR3 spans 13 residues. The CDR3 loop is CAIRNPGQNEQYF. The CDR3 coding sequence is TGTGCCATCAGGAACCCGGGACAAAACGAGCAGTACTTC.

The chain links TRBV19 to TRBJ2-1; TRBD2 matches at 7 bases. The V and J ends lost 5 bases and 5 bases, in that order; junction bases with no gene match: 6. CDR1 and CDR2 (germline): LNHDA, SQIVND (reference sequence). This CDR3 has 14 residues. Written as DNA, the CDR3 is TGTGCCAGTAGTTGGTCTAGCGGCCACAATGAGCAGTTCTTC. It translates to CASSWSSGHNEQFF.

This chain connects TRBV7-2 to TRBJ2-3; a weak D match, TRBD2 (6 bases). The germline V gene has CDR1 SGHTA and CDR2 FQGNSA. V was shortened by 5 bases and J by 6 bases, with 21 bases between the two germline ends. The CDR3 length is 16 residues. CDR3 bases: TGTGCCAGCAGCCCCAAGGGAGCGGGCGCCCCCGATACGCAGTATTTT. Amino acid sequence: CASSPKGAGAPDTQYF.

The chain carries TRBV2 and TRBJ2-3; D unresolved. Germline V gene lookup returns CDR1 SNHLY and CDR2 FYNNEI. CDR3 length: 14 amino acids. The ends were cut back, 3 bases at V and 1 base at J, with 8 bases in the middle. CDR3 sequence reads: CASSDSRRTDTQYF. DNA of the CDR3: TGTGCCAGCAGTGATAGCAGACGCACAGATACGCAGTATTTT.

The V gene is TRBV6-5, the J gene TRBJ2-7; unclear D gene. V shed 5 bases and J shed 3 bases, with 17 bases lying between them. CDR1 and CDR2 from the germline V gene are MNHEY and SVGAGI. This CDR3 is 15 amino acids long. This chain's CDR3 is CASSRRLTPIYEQYF. For the CDR3, the DNA is TGTGCCAGCAGTCGAAGACTTACGCCCATCTACGAGCAGTACTTC.

The CDR3 protein is CASSFRGQEYEQYF. CDR3 DNA sequence: TGTGCCAGCAGCTTCAGAGGACAGGAGTACGAGCAGTACTTC. This sequence joins TRBV7-9 and TRBJ2-7, with 7 positions matching TRBD1. The ends lost 3 bases at V and 4 bases at J; junction bases unmatched: 6. CDR3 length: 14 residues. Germline-derived CDR1 and CDR2 are SEHNR and FQNEAQ (reference sequence). Filled out from reference TRBV7-9 and TRBJ2-7, the complete variable domain reads DTGVSQNPRHKITKRGQNVTFRCDPISEHNRLYWYRQTLGQGPEFLTYFQNEAQLEKSRLLSDRFSAERPKGSFSTLEIQRTEQGDSAMYLCASSFRGQEYEQYFGPGTRLTVT.

This rearrangement joins TRBV19 to TRBJ2-5; 11 positions match TRBD2. The CDR3 sequence is 16 residues long. CDR1 and CDR2 from the germline V gene are LNHDA and SQIVND (reference sequence). V lost 5 bases, J lost 2 bases, and 7 bases stayed unmatched. The CDR3 protein is CASSLRTSGFQETQYF. DNA for the CDR3: TGTGCCAGTAGTCTCAGGACTAGCGGGTTTCAAGAGACCCAGTACTTC.

V is TRBV10-2 and J is TRBJ2-1, with TRBD2 matching 12 bases. CDR1 WSHSY and CDR2 SAAADI come from the germline V gene. The trim removed 5 bases at V and 7 bases at J, leaving 12 bases unmatched. The CDR3 is 17 amino acids. The CDR3 DNA is TGCGCCAGCAGTACCCTAAGACTAGCGGGAGACTGGAATGAGCAGTTCTTC. This sequence encodes CASSTLRLAGDWNEQFF.

This sequence joins TRBV4-2 and TRBJ2-3; 7 bases are a match to TRBD2. Germline-derived CDR1 and CDR2 are LGHNA and YNFKEQ. The V gene end was trimmed by 0 bases and the J gene end by 2 bases; junction bases not matched to a gene: 8. CDR3 length: 17 amino acids. CDR3 amino acids: CASSQESRAGSTDTQYF. The CDR3 bases are TGTGCCAGCAGCCAAGAGTCCCGAGCGGGATCCACAGATACGCAGTATTTT.

Here the CDR3 reads CASSERGTGAAEAFF. CDR3 in DNA: TGTGCCAGCAGCGAACGGGGGACAGGGGCCGCTGAAGCTTTCTTT. The V and J genes are TRBV7-2 and TRBJ1-1, with 10 bases fitting TRBD1. The ends lost 5 bases at V and 6 bases at J; junction bases unmatched: 9. CDR3 size: 15 residues. Germline lookup yields CDR1 SGHTA and CDR2 FQGNSA.

The genes are TRBV20-1 and TRBJ2-7; 7 bases fit TRBD2. Germline V CDR1 and CDR2: DFQATT, SNEGSKA (reference sequence). V dropped 3 bases and J dropped 1; count of bases not matched to a gene: 3. The length of the CDR3 is 13 residues. CDR3 coding DNA: TGCAGTGCTAGTGGGGGGGGTTCCTACGAGCAGTACTTC. This gives the protein CSASGGGSYEQYF.

This chain connects TRBV3-1 (or the pseudogene TRBV3-2) to TRBJ2-1; 7 bases agree with TRBD1. J lost 7 bases, V lost 0 bases, and 6 bases had no gene match. CDR1 and CDR2 from the germline V gene are LGHDT and YNNKEL (reference sequence). CDR3 length: 15 residues. The CDR3 loop reads CASSQDATGFNEQFF. As DNA, the CDR3 is TGTGCCAGCAGCCAAGATGCGACAGGGTTTAATGAGCAGTTCTTC.

V usage is TRBV15 and J usage is TRBJ2-2; TRBD2 matches 14 bases. The CDR3 has 16 residues. Trimming at V came to 5 bases and at J to 6 bases, leaving 5 bases not matched to a gene. Germline values: CDR1 LNHNV, CDR2 YYDKDF (reference sequence). The CDR3 region has the DNA TGTGCCACCAGCGCAAGACTAGCGGGAGGGTCCGGGGAGCTGTTTTTT. Its translation is CATSARLAGGSGELFF.

On this clone itself: The same CDR3 is also encoded by other DNA sequences in this sample. This chain links TRBV27 with TRBJ2-7, with a tentative D call TRBD2 (7 bases). The length of the CDR3 is 14 residues. In germline, CDR1 is MNHEY, CDR2 SMNVEV (reference sequence). V lost 1 base and J lost 7, with 14 bases in between. In DNA, the CDR3 is TGTGCCAGCAGTTTATTGGCGGGGGCGGGTGAGCAGTACTTC. Translated, it gives CASSLLAGAGEQYF.

V usage is TRBV5-1 and J usage is TRBJ1-5; 7 bases line up with TRBD1. Germline CDR1 is SGHRS and CDR2 is YFSETQ. With V trimmed by 4 bases and J by 3 bases, 7 bases remained unmatched. The CDR3 consists of 15 residues. In DNA form, the CDR3 reads TGCGCCAGCAGCGTGGGGACAGACTTCAATCAGCCCCAGCATTTT. It yields the protein CASSVGTDFNQPQHF.

The chain recombines TRBV5-4 with TRBJ2-7; TRBD2 matches at 8 bases. The length of the CDR3 is 14 residues. Germline trimming cut 1 base from V and 5 bases from J; bases unmatched to any gene: 5. CDR1 is SGHNT, CDR2 YYREEE, per germline (reference sequence). The CDR3 is CASSLFGRANEQYF. DNA for the CDR3: TGTGCCAGCAGCTTGTTCGGGAGGGCCAACGAGCAGTACTTC.

The rearrangement links TRBV28 to TRBJ1-5; D might be TRBD1 (5 bases). Trimming removed 3 bases from V and 2 bases from J, with 20 bases in between. Per the germline V gene, CDR1 is MDHEN and CDR2 is SYDVKM. The CDR3 loop spans 18 amino acids. The CDR3 bases are TGTGCCAGCAGTTTTAGCAGGGTAGGAGCCGCTGGCAATCAGCCCCAGCATTTT. Its translation: CASSFSRVGAAGNQPQHF.

J is TRBJ2-3 and V is TRBV11-2, with 9 bases aligning to TRBD2. J was trimmed by 2 bases and V by 6 bases; bases with no gene match: 12. The CDR3 spans 17 residues. From germline, CDR1 is SGHAT and CDR2 FQNNGV. The CDR3 sequence is CASRMRGRDINTDTQYF. The CDR3 nucleotides are TGTGCCAGCAGGATGCGCGGGAGGGATATCAACACAGATACGCAGTATTTT.